This passage covers 8 T cell receptor beta chains from one sample sequenced in a study of tumor-infiltrating lymphocytes in primary liver carcinoma. Total RNA and DNA came together from approximately 20-30 mg of bulk tissue without cell sorting. A primer in the constant region served to generate TCR beta cDNA from 500 to 600 ng of total RNA. It was through three nested multiplex PCR rounds of slightly modified ARM-PCR that TCR beta libraries arose. The first two PCR rounds used TRBV1-TRBV30 primers with a Cbeta primer, nine to eleven cycles each. TCRdb re-called the multiplex PCR reads through MiXCR, storing one row per CDR3 protein. The profile shows roughly 57,000 distinct CDR3 sequences, over 65% of them singletons. The sequenced material came from liver tumor tissue from sampling region 2. The subset is: tumor region T2, inferior pole. The receptors come from a man between 35 and 55 years old with primary liver carcinoma and hepatitis B virus infection.

This clonotype showed up just a few times. Possible read error: a much larger clone is one base away. This chain uses TRBV5-1 with TRBJ1-1; weak D call: TRBD1 (5 bases). CDR3 length equals 15 residues. The V end was cut by 6 bases, the J end by 4 bases, with 19 bases between. Germline V lookup: CDR1 SGHRS, CDR2 YFSETQ. CDR3 in DNA: TGCGCCAGCAACTCCAGTGGGGGAGGAGGCACTGAAGCTTTCTTT. Translating it yields CASNSSGGGGTEAFF. The full variable domain, completed using reference TRBV5-1 and TRBJ1-1, is KAGVTQTPRYLIKTRGQQVTLSCSPISGHRSVSWYQQTPGQGLQFLFEYFSETQRNKGNFPGRFSGRQFSNSRSEMNVSTLELGDSALYLCASNSSGGGGTEAFFGQGTRLTVV.

This chain uses TRBV6-2 or TRBV6-3 with TRBJ2-3; 9 bases agree with TRBD2. CDR1 and CDR2 (germline): MNHEY, SVGEGT. V gave up 2 bases and J gave up 2 bases; unmatched junction bases: 5. The CDR3 is 16 amino acids. The CDR3 DNA sequence: TGTGCCAGCAGTTACGGTCTAGCGGGAATCACAGATACGCAGTATTTT. Protein sequence: CASSYGLAGITDTQYF.

The gene calls are TRBV29-1 and TRBJ1-2; TRBD1 might be the D (5 bases). Germline values: CDR1 SQVTM, CDR2 ANQGSEA. V lost 7 bases, J lost 6 bases, and 15 bases lay in between. The CDR3 runs to 12 residues. The CDR3 nucleotides read TGCAGCGCCCCCAGGGAGGATAATGGCTACACCTTC. Translation: CSAPREDNGYTF.

This chain links TRBV19 with TRBJ1-5; the D gene is possibly TRBD1 (6 bases). Germline V gene sequence: CDR1 LNHDA, CDR2 SQIVND (reference sequence). This CDR3 is built from 15 residues. V lost 5 bases and J lost 6, with 17 bases in between. The CDR3 is CASSSRTAPSQPQHF. CDR3 coding DNA: TGTGCCAGTAGTTCTCGGACAGCGCCCAGTCAGCCCCAGCATTTT.

The chain joins TRBV7-8 to TRBJ2-3, with TRBD2 as a possible D gene (6 bases). Trimming pared 10 bases from V and 8 bases from J, leaving 19 bases between. CDR3 size: 13 residues. Germline values: CDR1 SGHVS, CDR2 FQNEAQ. CDR3 nucleotide sequence: TGTGCCACCTGGGAGGTGGACGAGGGTACGCAGTATTTT. It is translated as CATWEVDEGTQYF.

The sample holds one count of this clonotype. The CDR3 DNA reads as TGCAGCGCTCAACATGGGACCCCCACAGATACGCAGTATTTT. Translated, it gives CSAQHGTPTDTQYF. J is TRBJ2-3 and V is TRBV29-1; D tentatively reads TRBD1 or TRBD2 (5 bases each). Trimming cost V 7 bases and J 2 bases, with 16 bases left between them. CDR1 and CDR2 from the germline V gene are SQVTM and ANQGSEA. This CDR3 has 14 residues.

V and J are TRBV6-5 and TRBJ2-2, with a weak D call TRBD2 (5 bases). The CDR3 has 15 amino acids. Germline CDR1 is MNHEY and CDR2 is SVGAGI. Trimming cost V 7 bases and J 4 bases, with 16 bases left between them. Written as DNA, the CDR3 is TGTGCCAGCACCGAGAGGGCTTATAGCACCGGGGAGCTGTTTTTT. Amino acid sequence: CASTERAYSTGELFF.

On this clonotype itself: One junction end does not reproduce the germline sequence, and a read error may be involved. The chain has TRBV7-8 and TRBJ2-7; TRBD2 might be the D (5 bases). Germline V lookup: CDR1 SGHVS, CDR2 FQNEAQ. There are 13 residues in the CDR3. CDR3 in DNA: TGTACCAGCGGCTTAGGTGGGGAGAGCGAGCAGTACTTC. It codes for CTSGLGGESEQYF.